The TCR beta chain described here comes from a study of T cells after posttransplantation cyclophosphamide. Many counts were recorded for this clone. The V and J ends lost 6 bases and 1 base, in that order; junction bases with no gene match: 6. CDR3 size: 14 residues. The germline gives CDR1 MNHNY, CDR2 SVGAGI (reference sequence). Profiling relied on immunoSEQ multiplex PCR, and the TCRdb table lists in-frame clones only, not all of them. The sample has 38,000 or so clones, none seen only once. This clonotype originated in a man aged 50 to 59 in good health, CMV-negative, and a related stem cell transplant donor. The chain recombines TRBV6-6 with TRBJ2-7, with TRBD2 matching over 7 bases. The sequenced sample consisted of PBMCs. Written as DNA, the CDR3 is TGTGCCAGCAGCCGAACTAGCGCATCCTACGAGCAGTACTTC. This encodes CASSRTSASYEQYF.